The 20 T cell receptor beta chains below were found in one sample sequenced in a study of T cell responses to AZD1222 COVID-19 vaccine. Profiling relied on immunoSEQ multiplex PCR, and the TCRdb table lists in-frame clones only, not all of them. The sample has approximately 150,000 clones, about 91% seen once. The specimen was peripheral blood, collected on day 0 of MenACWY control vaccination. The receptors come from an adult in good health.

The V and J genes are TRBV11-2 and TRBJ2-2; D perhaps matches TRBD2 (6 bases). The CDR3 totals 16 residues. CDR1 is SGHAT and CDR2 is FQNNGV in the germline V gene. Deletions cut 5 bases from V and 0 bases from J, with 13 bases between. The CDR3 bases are TGTGCCAGCAGCCCGGGACTTTCACCGAACACCGGGGAGCTGTTTTTT. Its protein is CASSPGLSPNTGELFF. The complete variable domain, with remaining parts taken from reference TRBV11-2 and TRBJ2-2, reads EAGVAQSPRYKIIEKRQSVAFWCNPISGHATLYWYQQILGQGPKLLIQFQNNGVVDDSQLPKDRFSAERLKGVDSTLKIQPAKLEDSAVYLCASSPGLSPNTGELFFGEGSRLTVL.

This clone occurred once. CDR3 in amino acids: CASSYSSFEGYTF. For the CDR3, the DNA is TGTGCCAGCAGTTACAGCTCGTTTGAGGGCTACACCTTC. This chain uses TRBV6-2 or TRBV6-3 with TRBJ1-2; D gene ambiguous. The CDR3 runs 13 residues. V was clipped by 2 bases and J by 8 bases, with 12 bases between them. Germline V CDR1 and CDR2: MNHEY, SVGEGT.

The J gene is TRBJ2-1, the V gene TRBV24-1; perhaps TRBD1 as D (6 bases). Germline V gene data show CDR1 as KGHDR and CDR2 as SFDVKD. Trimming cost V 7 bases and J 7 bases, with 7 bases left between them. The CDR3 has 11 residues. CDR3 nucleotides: TGTGCCACCAGACAGGGTAATGAGCAGTTCTTC. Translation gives CATRQGNEQFF.

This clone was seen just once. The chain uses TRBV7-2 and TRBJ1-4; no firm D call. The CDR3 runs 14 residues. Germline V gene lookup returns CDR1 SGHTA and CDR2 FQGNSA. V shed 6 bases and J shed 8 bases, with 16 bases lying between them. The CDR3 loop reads CASRAGQMGEKLFF. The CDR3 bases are TGTGCCAGCAGGGCCGGCCAAATGGGGGAAAAACTGTTTTTT.

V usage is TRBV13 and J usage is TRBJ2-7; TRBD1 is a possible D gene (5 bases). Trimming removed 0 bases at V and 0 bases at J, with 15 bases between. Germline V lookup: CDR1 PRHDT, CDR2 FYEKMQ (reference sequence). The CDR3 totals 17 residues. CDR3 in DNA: TGTGCCAGCAGCTTAGGCCAGGGAAGGCGTAGCTCCTACGAGCAGTACTTC. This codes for CASSLGQGRRSSYEQYF.

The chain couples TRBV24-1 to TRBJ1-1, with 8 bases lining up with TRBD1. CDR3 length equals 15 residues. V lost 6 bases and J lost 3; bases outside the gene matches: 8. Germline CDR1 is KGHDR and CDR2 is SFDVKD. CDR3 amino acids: CATSTGGPLYTEAFF. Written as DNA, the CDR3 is TGTGCCACCAGTACAGGGGGGCCCCTTTACACTGAAGCTTTCTTT.

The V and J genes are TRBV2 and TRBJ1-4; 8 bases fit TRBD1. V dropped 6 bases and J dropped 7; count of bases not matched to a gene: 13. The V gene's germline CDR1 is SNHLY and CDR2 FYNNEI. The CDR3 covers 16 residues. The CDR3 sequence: CASRDRANRVAEKLFF. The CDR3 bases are TGTGCCAGCAGGGACAGGGCGAATAGGGTGGCTGAAAAACTGTTTTTT.

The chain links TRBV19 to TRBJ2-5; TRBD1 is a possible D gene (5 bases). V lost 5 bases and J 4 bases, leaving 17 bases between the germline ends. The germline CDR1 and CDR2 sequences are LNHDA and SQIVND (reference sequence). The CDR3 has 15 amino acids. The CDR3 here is CASSRGQTTPETQYF. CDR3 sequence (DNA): TGTGCCAGTAGTCGCGGACAAACCACCCCAGAGACCCAGTACTTC.

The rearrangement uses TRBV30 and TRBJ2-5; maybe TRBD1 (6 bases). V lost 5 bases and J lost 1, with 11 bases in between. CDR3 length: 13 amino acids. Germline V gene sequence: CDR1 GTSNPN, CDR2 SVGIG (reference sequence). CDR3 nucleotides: TGTGCCTGGGATACAGGGCGCCAAGAGACCCAGTACTTC. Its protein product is CAWDTGRQETQYF.

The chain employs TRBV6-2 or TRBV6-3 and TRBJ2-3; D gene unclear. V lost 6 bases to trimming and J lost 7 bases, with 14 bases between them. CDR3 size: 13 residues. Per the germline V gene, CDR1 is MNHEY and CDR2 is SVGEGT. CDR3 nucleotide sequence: TGTGCCAGCAGCCAAACACTGGGAAATACGCAGTATTTT. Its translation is CASSQTLGNTQYF.

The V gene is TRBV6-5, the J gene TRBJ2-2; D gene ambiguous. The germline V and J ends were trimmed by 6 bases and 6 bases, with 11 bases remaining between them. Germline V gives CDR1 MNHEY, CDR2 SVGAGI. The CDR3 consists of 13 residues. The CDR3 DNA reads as TGTGCCAGCAGGACTGCGCGTGCCGGGGAGCTGTTTTTT. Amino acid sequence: CASRTARAGELFF.

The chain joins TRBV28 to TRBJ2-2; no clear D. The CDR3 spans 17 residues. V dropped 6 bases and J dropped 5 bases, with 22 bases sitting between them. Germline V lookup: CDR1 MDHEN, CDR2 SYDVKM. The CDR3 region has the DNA TGTGCCAGCAGACTAAGGGCGCCCGCCCTGGGAACCGGGGAGCTGTTTTTT. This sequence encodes CASRLRAPALGTGELFF.

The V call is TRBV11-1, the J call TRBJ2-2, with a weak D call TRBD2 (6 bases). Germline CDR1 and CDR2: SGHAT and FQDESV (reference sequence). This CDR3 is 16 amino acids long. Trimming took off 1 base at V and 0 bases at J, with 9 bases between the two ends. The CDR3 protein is CASSLEAGANTGELFF. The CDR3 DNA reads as TGTGCCAGCAGCTTAGAAGCGGGCGCGAACACCGGGGAGCTGTTTTTT. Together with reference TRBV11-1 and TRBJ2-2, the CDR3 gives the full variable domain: EAEVAQSPRYKITEKSQAVAFWCDPISGHATLYWYRQILGQGPELLVQFQDESVVDDSQLPKDRFSAERLKGVDSTLKIQPAELGDSAMYLCASSLEAGANTGELFFGEGSRLTVL.

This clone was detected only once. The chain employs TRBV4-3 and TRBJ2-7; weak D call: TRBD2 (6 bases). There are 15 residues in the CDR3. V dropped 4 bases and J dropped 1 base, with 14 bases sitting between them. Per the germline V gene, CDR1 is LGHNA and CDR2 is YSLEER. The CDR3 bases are TGCGCCAGCAGCCGGCGGGCCGGGACTTCCTACGAGCAGTACTTC. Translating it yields CASSRRAGTSYEQYF.

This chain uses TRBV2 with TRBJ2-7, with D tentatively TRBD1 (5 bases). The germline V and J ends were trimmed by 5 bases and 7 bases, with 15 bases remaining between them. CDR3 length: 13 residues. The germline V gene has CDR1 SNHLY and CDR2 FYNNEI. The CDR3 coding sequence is TGTGCCAGCAGTCTATCAAATCAGGGAGAGCAGTACTTC. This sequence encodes CASSLSNQGEQYF.

CDR3 region: CASRPGSSYNEQFF. The CDR3 bases are TGCGCCAGCAGACCCGGTAGCTCCTACAATGAGCAGTTCTTC. J is TRBJ2-1 and V is TRBV5-1; the D is unclear. The CDR3 is made up of 14 amino acids. Trimming took 5 bases from V and 0 from J, leaving 9 bases between them. Germline CDR1 reads SGHRS; CDR2 reads YFSETQ.

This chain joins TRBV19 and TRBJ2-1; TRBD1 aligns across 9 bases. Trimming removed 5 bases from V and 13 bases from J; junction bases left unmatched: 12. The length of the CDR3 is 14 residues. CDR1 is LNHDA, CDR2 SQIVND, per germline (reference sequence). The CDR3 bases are TGTGCCAGTAGTCCCACAGGGGGCGACGGCCCTCAGTTCTTC. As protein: CASSPTGGDGPQFF.

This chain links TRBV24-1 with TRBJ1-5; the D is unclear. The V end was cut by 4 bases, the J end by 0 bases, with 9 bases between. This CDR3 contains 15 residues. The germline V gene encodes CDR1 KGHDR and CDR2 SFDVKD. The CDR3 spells CATSDLQFSNQPQHF. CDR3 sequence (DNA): TGTGCCACCAGTGACCTACAATTTAGCAATCAGCCCCAGCATTTT.

As DNA, the CDR3 is TGTGCCAGCAGCTTGGCCGGACAGGGCACAGATACGCAGTATTTT. This codes for CASSLAGQGTDTQYF. V usage is TRBV5-5 and J usage is TRBJ2-3; 7 bases agree with TRBD1. V shed 0 bases, J shed 1 base, and the junction held 2 bases outside the gene matches. The CDR3 sequence is 15 residues long. Germline CDR1 reads SGHKS; CDR2 reads YYEKEE (reference sequence).

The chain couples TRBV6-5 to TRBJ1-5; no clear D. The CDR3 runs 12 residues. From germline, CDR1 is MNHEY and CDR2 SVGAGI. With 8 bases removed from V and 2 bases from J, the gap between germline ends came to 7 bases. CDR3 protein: CASATGNQPQHF. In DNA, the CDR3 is TGTGCCAGCGCCACAGGCAATCAGCCCCAGCATTTT.